This is a list of T cell receptor beta chains from one sample in a study. Using its own MiXCR run on the 5' RACE reads, TCRdb lists one record per CDR3 protein. The sample consists of over 25,000 distinct CDR3 sequences, 20% to 30% of them appearing once. Specimen: naive CD4+ T cells sorted from a lymph node. The receptors were gathered from a female donor with breast cancer. The CDR3 runs from the conserved cysteine through the conserved F or W. A D gene is named only where the DNA matches it firmly. A clone size is listed for some rows: how often the clone was seen (once, few, many), or a class if it is expanded.

cdr3_aa cdr3_nt j_call clone_size v_call d_call cdr3_length
CASSPPRRQGNQPQHF TGTGCCAGCAGCCCCCCACGCCGACAGGGGAATCAGCCCCAGCATTTT TRBJ1-5 many TRBV21-1 - 16
CASSSLAEGRETQYF TGTGCCAGCAGTTCACTAGCGGAAGGGAGAGAGACCCAGTACTTC TRBJ2-5 - TRBV27 TRBD2 15
CASSEGAGDNSPLHF TGTGCCAGCAGCGAAGGGGCAGGCGATAATTCACCCCTCCACTTT TRBJ1-6 - TRBV9 - 15
CASSSGVLQWETQYF TGTGCCAGCAGTTCGGGAGTTTTACAGTGGGAGACCCAGTACTTC TRBJ2-5 few TRBV5-5 - 15
CASSQDPRGRYNEQFF TGCGCCAGCAGCCAAGATCCCAGGGGGCGCTACAATGAGCAGTTCTTC TRBJ2-1 many TRBV4-3 TRBD1 16
CASSPGDYGYTF TGTGCCAGCAGCCCAGGGGACTATGGCTACACCTTC TRBJ1-2 once TRBV7-9 - 12
CSARPREGLAGNEQFF TGCAGTGCTAGACCCCGAGAAGGACTAGCGGGGAATGAGCAGTTCTTC TRBJ2-1 few TRBV20-1 TRBD2 16
CASSLALTWADTQYF TGTGCCAGCAGTTTAGCCTTAACATGGGCAGATACGCAGTATTTT TRBJ2-3 - TRBV12-3/TRBV12-4 - 15
CGARVKLTSRSETQYF TGCGGTGCTAGAGTAAAGTTGACTAGCAGGAGTGAGACCCAGTACTTC TRBJ2-5 - TRBV20-1 TRBD2 16
CASGLTRGGSGVQFF TGTGCCAGCGGCCTCACTCGGGGCGGGAGTGGGGTCCAGTTCTTC TRBJ2-1 - TRBV7-3 TRBD2 15
CASSLLAGASYNEQFF TGTGCCAGCAGCTTACTAGCGGGGGCGTCCTACAATGAGCAGTTCTTC TRBJ2-1 few TRBV7-3 TRBD2 16
CASSESGRATDTQYF TGTGCCAGCAGCGAGAGCGGGAGGGCAACAGATACGCAGTATTTT TRBJ2-3 - TRBV7-3 TRBD2 15
CASSLRKSDTQYF TGTGCCAGCAGCCTAAGAAAATCAGATACGCAGTATTTT TRBJ2-3 - TRBV4-2 - 13
CASSNSEDTQYF TGCGCCAGCAGCAATTCGGAAGATACGCAGTATTTT TRBJ2-3 many TRBV5-1 - 12
CASSFSVAGGTTGELFF TGCGCCAGCAGCTTTTCGGTAGCGGGAGGGACCACCGGGGAGCTGTTTTTT TRBJ2-2 - TRBV5-1 TRBD2 17
CASRRRDRESNEQFF TGTGCCAGCCGACGCCGGGACAGGGAGAGTAATGAGCAGTTCTTC TRBJ2-1 - TRBV2 TRBD1 15
CASKNSGTYNEQFF TGCGCCAGCAAGAATAGCGGGACTTACAATGAGCAGTTCTTC TRBJ2-1 once TRBV4-1 TRBD2 14
CASSQDLASGRYEQYF TGCGCCAGCAGCCAAGATCTCGCTAGCGGGAGATACGAGCAGTACTTC TRBJ2-7 - TRBV4-1 TRBD2 16
CASSTLDRVGTF TGTGCCAGCAGTACGCTGGACAGGGTGGGGACCTTC TRBJ1-2 - TRBV12-3/TRBV12-4 TRBD1 12
CATSASGSPETQYF TGTGCCACCAGTGCGAGCGGGAGTCCCGAGACCCAGTACTTC TRBJ2-5 many TRBV24-1 TRBD2 14
CASSPRHSSSYNSPLHF TGTGCCAGCAGCCCCCGTCATTCAAGCTCCTATAATTCACCCCTCCACTTT TRBJ1-6 - TRBV13 - 17
CASSLKSNSPLHF TGTGCCAGCAGTTTAAAGAGTAATTCACCCCTCCACTTT TRBJ1-6 few TRBV12-3/TRBV12-4 - 13
CASSQDRTGSIQPQHF TGCGCCAGCAGCCAAGATAGGACAGGGAGCATTCAGCCCCAGCATTTT TRBJ1-5 many TRBV4-3 TRBD1 16
CASSLGFSNQPQHF TGCGCCAGCAGCTTGGGGTTTAGCAATCAGCCCCAGCATTTT TRBJ1-5 - TRBV5-1 - 14
CAGSLAKDRNTEAFF TGTGCCGGCAGCTTGGCGAAAGACAGGAACACTGAAGCTTTCTTT TRBJ1-1 - TRBV5-5 - 15
CSAKKRGQDEQFF TGCAGCGCCAAAAAGAGGGGGCAAGATGAGCAGTTCTTC TRBJ2-1 few TRBV29-1 TRBD1 13
CASSGGLPYEQYF TGTGCCAGCAGCGGGGGACTACCCTACGAGCAGTACTTC TRBJ2-7 once TRBV9 TRBD2 13
CASSLDNGAGDPYF TGTGCCAGCAGCTTAGATAACGGGGCGGGAGATCCTTACTTC TRBJ2-5 few TRBV7-2 TRBD2 14
CASSSLLAPDTQYF TGTGCCAGCAGCTCTCTCCTGGCCCCAGATACGCAGTATTTT TRBJ2-3 - TRBV7-2 - 14
CSARPQDRENEKLFF TGCAGTGCTAGGCCTCAGGACAGAGAAAATGAAAAACTGTTTTTT TRBJ1-4 few TRBV20-1 - 15
CASSVGAGRYGYTF TGTGCCAGCAGCGTAGGGGCAGGAAGATATGGCTACACCTTC TRBJ1-2 - TRBV9 - 14
CASSLGDNTDTQYF TGTGCCAGCAGTTTGGGAGACAACACAGATACGCAGTATTTT TRBJ2-3 few TRBV12-3/TRBV12-4 - 14
CASSEIGADTQYF TGTGCCAGCAGTGAGATCGGTGCGGATACGCAGTATTTT TRBJ2-3 few TRBV6-1 - 13
CASSLGASDFETQYF TGTGCCAGCAGCCTTGGGGCTAGCGACTTTGAGACCCAGTACTTC TRBJ2-5 few TRBV7-9 - 15
CASSFGPEAFF TGTGCCAGCAGTTTTGGGCCCGAAGCTTTCTTT TRBJ1-1 - TRBV12-3/TRBV12-4 - 11
CASSLPGGTGELFF TGTGCCAGCAGTTTGCCTGGAGGCACCGGGGAGCTGTTTTTT TRBJ2-2 - TRBV28 - 14
CASSLGLAGGSEQYF TGTGCCAGCTCCTTGGGACTAGCGGGAGGCTCCGAGCAGTACTTC TRBJ2-7 - TRBV19 TRBD2 15
CASSNQGDEKLFF TGTGCCAGCAGTAATCAGGGAGACGAAAAACTGTTTTTT TRBJ1-4 few TRBV6-1 - 13